The 24 T cell receptor beta chains given below trace back to one sample, sequenced in a study of vaccination and CD4 T cells after COVID-19. As for treatment: roughly 11-day PBMC culture with coronavirus spike peptide pools or control peptides (ViraFEST assay). Cultured CD4+ T-cell DNA underwent Oncomine TCR Beta short-read sequencing. TCRdb reprocessed the PCR reads via MiXCR and lists one record per CDR3 protein. The sample holds 13,000 to 15,000 distinct CDR3 sequences, roughly 34% seen once. These receptors have no known antigen. Sequences were obtained from cultured CD4+ T cells from blood. The receptors here all came from a human donor with COVID-19.

The CDR3 loop is CSVGSRGETQYF. The DNA of the CDR3 is TGCAGCGTCGGGTCTAGGGGAGAGACCCAGTACTTC. The chain recombines TRBV29-1 with TRBJ2-5; possible D gene TRBD1, 5 bases. This CDR3 has 12 amino acids. In germline, CDR1 is SQVTM, CDR2 ANQGSEA. V gave up 6 bases and J gave up 4 bases, with 12 bases separating them.

This clonotype was seen a handful of times. This chain uses TRBV6-5 with TRBJ1-1, with 12 bases aligning to TRBD1. V lost 2 bases, J lost 4 bases, and 5 bases stayed unmatched. This CDR3 region has 16 residues. Per germline, CDR1 MNHEY and CDR2 SVGAGI. CDR3: CASSYLVGQGATEAFF. CDR3 coding DNA: TGTGCCAGCAGTTACCTCGTGGGACAGGGGGCCACTGAAGCTTTCTTT.

This clonotype was counted a single time. The rearrangement links TRBV5-1 to TRBJ2-2; tentatively, D is TRBD1 or TRBD2 (5 bases each). The CDR3 extends over 16 amino acids. The germline CDR1 and CDR2 sequences are SGHRS and YFSETQ. The ends were cut back, 0 bases at V and 4 bases at J, with 13 bases in the middle. The CDR3 bases are TGCGCCAGCAGCTTGGAGTTGGGGGTAGCCACCGGGGAGCTGTTTTTT. Protein sequence: CASSLELGVATGELFF.

V usage is TRBV5-1 and J usage is TRBJ2-5; 7 bases line up with TRBD2. Germline trimming cut 1 base from V and 5 bases from J; bases unmatched to any gene: 8. The CDR3 loop spans 15 amino acids. Germline V gene sequence: CDR1 SGHRS, CDR2 YFSETQ. CDR3 sequence (DNA): TGCGCCAGCAGCTTGACTAGCGCCCGTAGGGAGACCCAGTACTTC. It encodes CASSLTSARRETQYF.

This clonotype was counted once. This chain links TRBV6-2 or TRBV6-3 with TRBJ2-6; TRBD1 aligns across 7 bases. V trimming: 6 bases; J trimming: 2 bases; junction bases outside the gene matches: 4. The CDR3 sequence is 15 residues long. Germline V lookup: CDR1 MNHEY, CDR2 SVGEGT. CDR3 nucleotides: TGTGCCAGCAGCCTTGACAGGGCTGGGGCCAACGTCCTGACTTTC. This codes for CASSLDRAGANVLTF.

CDR3 nucleotides: TGTGCCAGCAGCCCCCGGGGGGAAGCCGATGGCTACACCTTC. This encodes CASSPRGEADGYTF. The chain carries TRBV7-2 and TRBJ1-2; possibly TRBD1 for D (5 bases). Germline loops: CDR1 SGHTA, CDR2 FQGNSA. The CDR3 is made up of 14 amino acids. V was cut by 5 bases and J by 6 bases, with 16 bases left in between.

This clonotype turned up a few times. The CDR3 is CASRHGTGYGYTF. Written as DNA, the CDR3 is TGTGCCAGCAGACACGGGACAGGCTATGGCTACACCTTC. The chain has TRBV6-1 and TRBJ1-2; TRBD1 aligns across 8 bases. The J segment lost 4 bases and the V segment lost 6 bases, leaving 4 bases of the junction unmatched. This CDR3 is built from 13 residues. Germline CDR1 is MNHNS and CDR2 is SASEGT.

The J gene is TRBJ1-6, the V gene TRBV6-5; possible D gene TRBD1, 5 bases. The CDR3 length is 15 residues. V was pared by 3 bases and J by 10 bases, with 16 bases between. Germline values: CDR1 MNHEY, CDR2 SVGAGI. CDR3 DNA sequence: TGTGCCAGCAGTTATGCGGCAGGGCTAAGCTCACCCCTCCACTTT. This translates into CASSYAAGLSSPLHF.

V gene TRBV7-3 combines with J gene TRBJ1-3; D ambiguous. This CDR3 is 15 amino acids long. Germline V gene data show CDR1 as SGHTA and CDR2 as FQGTGA. V was clipped by 5 bases and J by 1 base, with 12 bases between them. The CDR3 here is CASSVGVGSGNTIYF. CDR3 in DNA: TGTGCCAGCAGCGTTGGCGTGGGATCTGGAAACACCATATATTTT.

The V call is TRBV19, the J call TRBJ1-2, with 9 positions matching TRBD1. Germline CDR1 LNHDA, CDR2 SQIVND (reference sequence). The V and J ends lost 10 bases and 1 base, in that order; junction bases with no gene match: 4. CDR3 size: 13 residues. The CDR3 sequence: CATGQGYNYGYTF. In DNA, the CDR3 is TGTGCCACAGGACAGGGGTATAACTATGGCTACACCTTC.

The chain carries TRBV6-1 and TRBJ2-7; the D is unclear. V was clipped by 2 bases and J by 3 bases, with 17 bases between them. The CDR3 has 16 residues. CDR1 is MNHNS, CDR2 SASEGT, per germline. The CDR3 spells CASSESMGFALYEQYF. In DNA form, the CDR3 reads TGTGCCAGCAGTGAATCGATGGGATTTGCCCTCTACGAGCAGTACTTC.

This chain connects TRBV2 to TRBJ1-5, with D unresolved. The V gene's germline CDR1 is SNHLY and CDR2 FYNNEI. The CDR3 spans 13 residues. Trimming cost V 7 bases and J 3 bases, with 10 bases left between them. The CDR3: CASTGRSNQPQHF. CDR3 in DNA: TGTGCCAGCACAGGCAGGTCCAATCAGCCCCAGCATTTT.

The rearrangement joins TRBV5-4 to TRBJ2-1; D may be TRBD2 (6 bases). Trimming shortened V by 4 bases and J by 6 bases, and 17 bases separated the two germline ends. Germline values: CDR1 SGHNT, CDR2 YYREEE (reference sequence). The CDR3 loop spans 15 amino acids. The CDR3 sequence: CASSGPGASPNEQFF. The CDR3 DNA sequence: TGTGCCAGCAGCGGCCCGGGAGCGAGCCCCAATGAGCAGTTCTTC. The full variable domain, in which reference TRBV5-4 and TRBJ2-1 provide the parts outside the CDR3, is ETGVTQSPTHLIKTRGQQVTLRCSSQSGHNTVSWYQQALGQGPQFIFQYYREEENGRGNFPPRFSGLQFPNYSSELNVNALELDDSALYLCASSGPGASPNEQFFGPGTRLTVL.

This clonotype was detected only a few times. V gene TRBV11-1 combines with J gene TRBJ1-1; tentative D call: TRBD1 (5 bases). Germline-derived CDR1 and CDR2 are SGHAT and FQDESV (reference sequence). This CDR3 spans 15 amino acids. The V gene lost 2 bases and the J gene lost 2 bases, with 12 bases spanning the gap. The CDR3 region has the DNA TGTGCCAGCAGCTTATGGTCGGGGCCTAACACTGAAGCTTTCTTT. Protein: CASSLWSGPNTEAFF.

This clonotype was detected a few times. V gene TRBV7-8 combines with J gene TRBJ1-4; possible D gene TRBD1, 6 bases. V was cut by 1 base and J by 7 bases, with 7 bases left in between. From germline, CDR1 is SGHVS and CDR2 FQNEAQ. The CDR3 runs 13 residues. The CDR3 DNA sequence: TGTGCCAGCAGCTTAGACAGGGTTGAAAAACTGTTTTTT. Its translation is CASSLDRVEKLFF. Full variable domain (remainder filled in from reference TRBV7-8 and TRBJ1-4): GAGVSQSPRYKVAKRGQDVALRCDPISGHVSLFWYQQALGQGPEFLTYFQNEAQLDKSGLPSDRFFAERPEGSVSTLKIQRTQQEDSAVYLCASSLDRVEKLFFGSGTQLSVL.

This clonotype was detected a few times. V gene TRBV6-5 combines with J gene TRBJ2-7; 9 nucleotides match TRBD1. Trimming cost V 4 bases and J 7 bases; bases outside gene matches: 8. CDR3 length: 14 residues. Per germline, CDR1 MNHEY and CDR2 SVGAGI. The CDR3 region is CASSWGQGTYEQYF. CDR3 nucleotides: TGTGCCAGCAGTTGGGGACAGGGTACATATGAGCAGTACTTC.

This sequence joins TRBV19 and TRBJ2-1; D perhaps matches TRBD1 (6 bases). From germline, CDR1 is LNHDA and CDR2 SQIVND (reference sequence). This CDR3 is built from 13 residues. The ends were cut back, 7 bases at V and 7 bases at J, with 14 bases in the middle. CDR3 in amino acids: CASIDRPQNEQFF. CDR3 coding DNA: TGTGCCAGTATTGACAGGCCTCAGAATGAGCAGTTCTTC.

The V and J genes are TRBV11-3 and TRBJ1-2, with D unresolved. Germline V gene lookup returns CDR1 SGHNT and CDR2 YENEEA. V gave up 0 bases and J gave up 0 bases, with 11 bases separating them. The CDR3 length is 16 residues. CDR3 sequence reads: CASSLEGRGANYGYTF. CDR3 sequence (DNA): TGTGCCAGCAGCTTAGAGGGCCGGGGAGCTAACTATGGCTACACCTTC.

This clonotype was picked up a small number of times. This chain joins TRBV19 and TRBJ1-2; 7 bases match TRBD1. V dropped 5 bases and J dropped 6; count of bases not matched to a gene: 6. Per germline, CDR1 LNHDA and CDR2 SQIVND (reference sequence). The CDR3 sequence is 13 residues long. In DNA form, the CDR3 reads TGTGCCAGTAGTTCCGGACAGGCTCATGGCTACACCTTC. Translating it yields CASSSGQAHGYTF.

The genes are TRBV7-9 and TRBJ2-2; the match to TRBD2 covers 9 bases. Germline V gene lookup returns CDR1 SEHNR and CDR2 FQNEAQ (reference sequence). Trimming at V came to 3 bases and at J to 5 bases, leaving 10 bases not matched to a gene. CDR3 length: 17 amino acids. CDR3 amino acids: CASSLGSSGALTGELFF. Written as DNA, the CDR3 is TGTGCCAGCAGCTTGGGGTCTAGCGGGGCCCTGACCGGGGAGCTGTTTTTT. Complete variable domain (other parts from reference TRBV7-9 and TRBJ2-2): DTGVSQNPRHKITKRGQNVTFRCDPISEHNRLYWYRQTLGQGPEFLTYFQNEAQLEKSRLLSDRFSAERPKGSFSTLEIQRTEQGDSAMYLCASSLGSSGALTGELFFGEGSRLTVL.

The chain employs TRBV20-1 and TRBJ2-1, with D possibly called TRBD1 or TRBD2 (6 bases each). Germline V gene lookup returns CDR1 DFQATT and CDR2 SNEGSKA (reference sequence). This CDR3 is built from 20 residues. The V end was cut by 2 bases, the J end by 2 bases, with 28 bases between. This chain's CDR3 is CSARWGRAGGHILTYNEQFF. CDR3 coding DNA: TGCAGTGCTAGATGGGGTAGAGCCGGGGGACACATTCTGACCTACAATGAGCAGTTCTTC.

The chain couples TRBV6-2 or TRBV6-3 to TRBJ1-2, with TRBD1 identical over 8 bases. The CDR3 is 15 amino acids. CDR1 and CDR2 (germline): MNHEY, SVGEGT. Germline trimming cut 4 bases from V and 4 bases from J; bases unmatched to any gene: 8. In DNA, the CDR3 is TGTGCCAGCAGTTCCCAGCGGACAGGGCTCTATGGCTACACCTTC. Translating gives CASSSQRTGLYGYTF.

The chain joins TRBV11-2 to TRBJ2-2; the D gene is possibly TRBD2 (6 bases). CDR1 and CDR2 (germline): SGHAT, FQNNGV. V lost 3 bases and J 6 bases, leaving 14 bases between the germline ends. The CDR3 spans 15 residues. CDR3 sequence reads: CASSLSAGIPGELFF. Here the CDR3 DNA reads TGTGCCAGCAGCTTGTCGGCGGGGATCCCCGGGGAGCTGTTTTTT. Supplemented by reference TRBV11-2 and TRBJ2-2, the full variable domain reads EAGVAQSPRYKIIEKRQSVAFWCNPISGHATLYWYQQILGQGPKLLIQFQNNGVVDDSQLPKDRFSAERLKGVDSTLKIQPAKLEDSAVYLCASSLSAGIPGELFFGEGSRLTVL.

The chain employs TRBV5-1 and TRBJ2-5; D unresolved. Germline V gene data show CDR1 as SGHRS and CDR2 as YFSETQ. The CDR3 sequence is 15 residues long. V was trimmed by 4 bases and J by 1 base, leaving 14 bases between them. CDR3 nucleotide sequence: TGCGCCAGCAGCCCCCGTTGGGCCTCCCAAGAGACCCAGTACTTC. Encoded protein: CASSPRWASQETQYF. Full variable domain (outside the CDR3, taken from reference TRBV5-1 and TRBJ2-5): KAGVTQTPRYLIKTRGQQVTLSCSPISGHRSVSWYQQTPGQGLQFLFEYFSETQRNKGNFPGRFSGRQFSNSRSEMNVSTLELGDSALYLCASSPRWASQETQYFGPGTRLLVL.